This note documents a single TCR beta chain sequence. A read error is possible here, since a much larger clone lies one base away. The entry originates in a study of blood T cells in healthy people across ages. In germline, CDR1 is DFQATT, CDR2 SNEGSKA (reference sequence). The CDR3 consists of 13 residues. The V segment lost 5 bases and the J segment 10 bases; nucleotides outside the gene matches: 9. A second 7 to 11 cycle PCR used barcoded and J-beta primers. MiXCR, applied by TCRdb to the 5' RACE reads, yields one record per CDR3 protein. The sample contains 750,000 to 950,000 distinct CDR3 sequences, around half of which appear only once. Roughly 9.8 milliliters of peripheral blood were drawn from each donor.

This receptor was taken from a man older than 75 in good health. Source material: blood. The V call is TRBV20-1, the J call TRBJ2-1; TRBD2 aligns across 9 bases. The CDR3 DNA follows: TGCAGTGCTGTGAGCGGGAGGATCTACGAGCAGTTCTTC. This sequence encodes CSAVSGRIYEQFF.